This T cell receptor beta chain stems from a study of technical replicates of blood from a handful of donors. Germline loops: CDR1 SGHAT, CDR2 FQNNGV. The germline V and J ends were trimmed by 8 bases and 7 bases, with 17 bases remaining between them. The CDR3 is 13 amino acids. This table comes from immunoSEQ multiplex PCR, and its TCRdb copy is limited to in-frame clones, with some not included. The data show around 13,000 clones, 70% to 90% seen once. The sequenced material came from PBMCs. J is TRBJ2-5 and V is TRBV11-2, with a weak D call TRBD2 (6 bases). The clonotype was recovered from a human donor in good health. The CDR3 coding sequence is TGTGCCAGCTCAGAGGGAGACGGGGGGACCCAGTACTTC. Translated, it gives CASSEGDGGTQYF. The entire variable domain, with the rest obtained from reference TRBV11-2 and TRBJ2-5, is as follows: EAGVAQSPRYKIIEKRQSVAFWCNPISGHATLYWYQQILGQGPKLLIQFQNNGVVDDSQLPKDRFSAERLKGVDSTLKIQPAKLEDSAVYLCASSEGDGGTQYFGPGTRLLVL.